This T cell receptor (beta chain) was obtained from a study of regulatory T cells in long-lasting Graves disease. V dropped 4 bases and J dropped 5 bases, with 17 bases sitting between them. The CDR3 spans 16 residues. In germline, CDR1 is WNHNN, CDR2 SYGVQD (reference sequence). In building TCR beta libraries, iRepertoire HTBI primers were used together with Arm-PCR of CDR3 regions. TCRdb analysed the multiplex PCR reads with MiXCR anew, one entry per CDR3 protein. The sample gives 550,000 to 650,000 distinct CDR3 sequences, about 16% of which show up once; 12% is in the top ten. The time point denotes: newly diagnosed GD, antithyroid drugs for less than 3 months. Scientists built the TCR library using RNA that was extracted from PBMCs. This clonotype has just a few counts. In addition, the sample was reused for a study of T cells in Graves' hyperthyroidism and ophthalmopathy.

The sample here was peripheral blood mononuclear cells (PBMCs), taken at new diagnosis, from a patient treated with antithyroid drugs. The chain recombines TRBV10-1 with TRBJ2-2, with D possibly TRBD2 on 5 matching bases. This receptor was obtained from a man aged 18 to 30 with Graves disease. CDR3 nucleotides: TGCGCCAGCAGTGGGATGAAGGGAGTCGAGACCGGGGAGCTGTTTTTT. Encoded protein: CASSGMKGVETGELFF.